The rows below give T cell receptor beta chains drawn from one sample of a study of T cell clones after liver transplantation. The assay was immunoSEQ multiplex PCR, and TCRdb's table has in-frame clones only and misses some. The table has some 40,000 clones, around 84% seen once. This specimen consisted of CD4+ T cells from blood, obtained 24 months after liver transplant. The receptors originated from a human patient who received a liver transplant. A subset of T cells may come from the graft donor. Both conserved end residues are part of each CDR3. D genes are given only for firm matches. The size of a clone is reported for some rows only, either as once, few or many, or as a class for expanded clones.

>NA|TRBJ1-5|NA|TRBV2
CASSIGRPSNQPQHF
TGTGCCAGCAGTATTGGACGGCCTAGCAATCAGCCCCAGCATTTT
>TRBD1|TRBJ2-7|once|TRBV19
CASSIRWTGGKSGLYEQYF
TGTGCCAGTAGTATCCGATGGACAGGGGGCAAGTCGGGACTATACGAGCAGTACTTC
>TRBD1|TRBJ1-6|NA|TRBV7-8
CASSLSGQGVSPLHF
TGTGCCAGCAGCTTATCGGGACAGGGGGTTTCACCCCTCCACTTT
>NA|TRBJ1-1|NA|TRBV5-1
CASSLVQGNTEAFF
TGCGCCAGCAGCTTGGTTCAGGGGAACACTGAAGCTTTCTTT
>NA|TRBJ2-2|NA|TRBV5-4
CASSTGQHTGELFF
TGTGCCAGCAGCACCGGACAGCACACCGGGGAGCTGTTTTTT
>NA|TRBJ2-6|NA|TRBV27
CASRAVLSGANVLTF
TGTGCCAGCAGGGCGGTCCTCTCTGGGGCCAACGTCCTGACTTTC
>NA|TRBJ1-2|NA|TRBV5-1
CASSLERWVEGYTF
TGCGCCAGCAGCTTGGAGCGTTGGGTGGAAGGCTACACCTTC
>NA|TRBJ2-7|NA|TRBV11-2
CASSFQPLRGEQYF
TGTGCCAGCAGCTTTCAACCCCTCCGGGGCGAGCAGTACTTC
>NA|TRBJ1-2|NA|TRBV11-1
CASSPGAGLGYTF
TGTGCCAGCAGCCCAGGGGCAGGACTTGGCTACACCTTC
>TRBD1|TRBJ1-1|NA|TRBV6-1
CASRRTGGIAEAFF
TGTGCCAGCAGACGTACAGGGGGAATCGCTGAAGCTTTCTTT
>NA|TRBJ1-1|NA|TRBV18
CASSLDRNTEAFF
TGTGCCAGCTCTCTGGACAGGAACACTGAAGCTTTCTTT
>TRBD1|TRBJ2-5|NA|TRBV15
CATSRDPGQHQETQYF
TGTGCCACCAGCAGAGACCCGGGACAGCACCAAGAGACCCAGTACTTC
>NA|TRBJ2-5|once|TRBV19
CASTPGTANPRLETQYF
TGTGCCAGTACCCCCGGGACGGCTAACCCGAGGTTGGAGACCCAGTACTTC
>TRBD1|TRBJ1-6|NA|TRBV7-2
CASSPYRDRAGSPLHF
TGTGCCAGCAGCCCGTACCGGGACAGGGCTGGGTCACCCCTCCACTTT
>TRBD1|TRBJ1-1|NA|TRBV5-1
CASSQKIQGDTEAFF
TGCGCCAGCAGCCAAAAAATACAGGGGGACACTGAAGCTTTCTTT
>NA|TRBJ1-2|once|TRBV18
CASSSRQYGYTF
TGTGCCAGCTCATCAAGACAGTATGGCTACACCTTC
>TRBD1|TRBJ1-2|once|TRBV7-9
CASSRAQGNYGYTF
TGTGCCAGTTCGAGGGCACAGGGGAACTATGGCTACACCTTC
>NA|TRBJ1-3|NA|TRBV30
CAWSGTRRNTIYF
TGTGCCTGGAGTGGGACTAGACGAAACACCATATATTTT
>NA|TRBJ1-5|NA|TRBV7-9
CASSFYGGRGNQPQHF
TGTGCCAGCAGCTTTTATGGGGGGCGAGGCAATCAGCCCCAGCATTTT
>NA|TRBJ1-1|NA|TRBV5-8
CASSLISTGEAFF
TGTGCCAGCAGCTTGATTTCTACAGGGGAAGCTTTCTTT
>TRBD1|TRBJ1-4|NA|TRBV30
CAWSRDRGEKLFF
TGTGCCTGGAGCCGGGACAGAGGTGAAAAACTGTTTTTT
>NA|TRBJ1-6|NA|TRBV5-4
CASSLGGNSPLHF
TGTGCCAGCAGCTTGGGAGGTAATTCACCCCTCCACTTT
>NA|TRBJ2-7|once|TRBV6-5
CASRGEGSTYEQYF
TGTGCCAGCAGAGGAGAGGGATCGACCTACGAGCAGTACTTC
>TRBD1|TRBJ2-5|NA|TRBV2
CASTTGGGLETQYF
TGTGCCAGCACGACAGGGGGGGGGTTAGAGACCCAGTACTTC
>TRBD1|TRBJ1-3|NA|TRBV4-3
CASSPGLDRGPSGNTIYF
TGCGCCAGCAGCCCAGGGCTGGACAGGGGTCCTTCTGGAAACACCATATATTTT
>TRBD1|TRBJ1-5|NA|TRBV18
CASSPKGGSQPQHF
TGTGCCAGCTCACCAAAAGGGGGCAGTCAGCCCCAGCATTTT
>TRBD2|TRBJ2-2|NA|TRBV5-1
CASSPLAGAPGELFF
TGCGCCAGCAGTCCCTTAGCGGGAGCTCCCGGGGAGCTGTTTTTT
>TRBD1|TRBJ1-4|NA|TRBV29-1
CSVEGTGTNEKLFF
TGCAGCGTTGAGGGGACAGGAACTAATGAAAAACTGTTTTTT
>TRBD2|TRBJ2-1|once|TRBV5-6
CASSYGTRTYNEQFF
TGTGCCAGCAGCTATGGGACTAGAACCTACAATGAGCAGTTCTTC
>NA|TRBJ2-6|NA|TRBV5-1
CASSPLGGSGANVLTF
TGCGCCAGCAGCCCTCTGGGGGGATCTGGGGCCAACGTCCTGACTTTC
>NA|TRBJ2-7|NA|TRBV5-6
CASSLPGYEQYF
TGTGCCAGCAGCTTGCCGGGGTACGAGCAGTACTTC